This passage covers 26 T cell receptor beta chains from one sample sequenced in a study of T cells after yellow fever vaccination. In TCRdb, the 5' RACE reads were re-called with MiXCR into one record per CDR3 protein. The repertoire has about 300,000 distinct CDR3 sequences, around 6.8% of them found once; the top ten carry roughly 19%. Sequencing used PBMCs, obtained approximately 47 days after the first yellow fever vaccination. These TCRs come from a man younger than 35 who received the YFV17D yellow fever vaccine.

This chain connects TRBV7-9 to TRBJ2-5; 7 nucleotides align to TRBD1. V shed 2 bases, J shed 5 bases, and the junction held 11 bases outside the gene matches. Germline V gene data show CDR1 as SEHNR and CDR2 as FQNEAQ (reference sequence). The CDR3 is 16 residues long. The CDR3 reads CASSLWNRGTGETQYF. In nucleotides, the CDR3 is TGTGCCAGCAGCTTATGGAACAGGGGAACTGGGGAGACCCAGTACTTC.

The chain employs TRBV5-1 and TRBJ2-7; 7 bases agree with TRBD1. Germline V CDR1 and CDR2: SGHRS, YFSETQ. The trim removed 6 bases at V and 3 bases at J, leaving 3 bases unmatched. The CDR3 has 12 amino acids. The DNA of the CDR3 is TGCGCCAGCACATCAGGGGGCTACGAGCAGTACTTC. Amino acid sequence: CASTSGGYEQYF.

The chain joins TRBV12-3 or TRBV12-4 to TRBJ2-6; TRBD1 is a possible D gene (6 bases). V dropped 6 bases and J dropped 1 base, with 10 bases sitting between them. The CDR3 runs to 15 residues. The CDR3 here is CASSKTGSGANVLTF. For the CDR3, the DNA is TGTGCCAGCAGCAAAACAGGGTCTGGGGCCAACGTCCTGACTTTC.

This clonotype turned up a few times. The CDR3 here is CASSLAAGEFVEQYV. In DNA, the CDR3 is TGTGCCAGCAGCTTAGCGGCAGGGGAGTTTGTCGAGCAGTACGTC. The J gene is TRBJ2-7, the V gene TRBV7-9; a weak D match, TRBD1 (6 bases). The germline V gene has CDR1 SEHNR and CDR2 FQNEAQ (reference sequence). Trimming removed 0 bases from V and 6 bases from J, with 15 bases in between. This CDR3 spans 15 amino acids.

This clonotype was detected a few times. The J gene is TRBJ2-1, the V gene TRBV5-6, with 7 bases fitting TRBD2. CDR1 and CDR2 from the germline V gene are SGHDT and YYEEEE. J was trimmed by 4 bases and V by 4 bases; bases with no gene match: 8. The CDR3 is made up of 15 amino acids. The CDR3 sequence is CASSRRSAGYNEQFF. CDR3 DNA sequence: TGTGCCAGCAGCCGTAGGTCAGCGGGGTACAATGAGCAGTTCTTC.

At least ten counts were recorded for this clonotype. The V gene is TRBV25-1, the J gene TRBJ1-6, with 9 bases identical to TRBD1. The CDR3 totals 14 residues. V lost 4 bases to trimming and J lost 5 bases; unmatched junction nucleotides: 0. The germline gives CDR1 MGHDK, CDR2 SYGVNS. CDR3 sequence (DNA): TGTGCCAGCAGTGGACAGGGGGATAATTCACCCCTCCACTTT. It specifies CASSGQGDNSPLHF.

This clonotype came up a few times. The chain couples TRBV7-2 to TRBJ2-1, with 7 bases that match TRBD1. The V and J ends lost 1 base and 16 bases, in that order; junction bases with no gene match: 19. Germline V gene sequence: CDR1 SGHTA, CDR2 FQGNSA. This CDR3 is built from 16 residues. Here the CDR3 DNA reads TGTGCCAGCAGCTTAGTAGGGGGCTCCCTCCAATCTTGGCGCTTCTTC. Protein sequence: CASSLVGGSLQSWRFF. The full variable domain, its missing parts supplied by reference TRBV7-2 and TRBJ2-1, is GAGVSQSPSNKVTEKGKDVELRCDPISGHTALYWYRQSLGQGLEFLIYFQGNSAPDKSGLPSDRFSAERTGGSVSTLTIQRTQQEDSAVYLCASSLVGGSLQSWRFFGPGTRLTVL.

This chain links TRBV6-2 or TRBV6-3 with TRBJ1-6; D is uncertain. Looked up from germline, CDR1 is MNHEY and CDR2 is SVGEGT. The CDR3 runs 14 residues. Trimming removed 7 bases from V and 2 bases from J, with 9 bases in between. CDR3 DNA sequence: TGTGCCAGCACGCGAGAGACCTATAATTCACCCCTCCACTTT. The encoded protein is CASTRETYNSPLHF.

This clonotype was found a few times. The V gene is TRBV6-1, the J gene TRBJ2-2, with 11 positions matching TRBD2. This CDR3 comprises 16 residues. Trimming removed 6 bases from V and 1 base from J; junction bases left unmatched: 4. Germline CDR1 and CDR2: MNHNS and SASEGT. CDR3 bases: TGTGCCAGCAGAACCGGGACTAGCGGGAACACCGGGGAGCTGTTTTTT. Residues: CASRTGTSGNTGELFF.

This clonotype was seen ten or more times. The chain is built from TRBV20-1 and TRBJ2-5; D is unclear. Trimming pared 0 bases from V and 4 bases from J, leaving 12 bases between. Germline loops: CDR1 DFQATT, CDR2 SNEGSKA (reference sequence). This CDR3 has 14 amino acids. CDR3 DNA: TGCAGTGCTAGAGATACCGGGTTTGGAGAGACCCAGTACTTC. Residues: CSARDTGFGETQYF.

This clonotype was found a few times. The rearrangement uses TRBV12-3 or TRBV12-4 and TRBJ1-6; a possible D gene is TRBD1 (5 bases). V lost 6 bases and J lost 9, with 15 bases in between. The CDR3 has 14 residues. The CDR3 here is CASRRGVGISPLHF. The CDR3 nucleotides are TGTGCCAGCAGGCGAGGGGTGGGGATTTCACCCCTCCACTTT.

This clonotype was observed a handful of times. This chain uses TRBV12-3 or TRBV12-4 with TRBJ1-5; no firm D call. The CDR3 runs 13 residues. V was cut by 3 bases and J by 8 bases, with 11 bases left in between. Written as DNA, the CDR3 is TGTGCCAGCAGTTTGGGTAGGGTGGAGCCCCAGCATTTT. Protein: CASSLGRVEPQHF.

V is TRBV30 and J is TRBJ2-1, with 9 bases aligning to TRBD1. CDR1 is GTSNPN, CDR2 SVGIG, per germline (reference sequence). The CDR3 loop spans 18 amino acids. CDR3 sequence reads: CARSGTGIRQSSYNEQFF. The DNA of the CDR3 is TGTGCTCGGAGTGGGACAGGGATTAGACAAAGCTCCTACAATGAGCAGTTCTTC.

This clonotype was counted at least ten times. This chain links TRBV7-7 with TRBJ2-3, with a weak D call TRBD1 (6 bases). The V end was cut by 5 bases, the J end by 5 bases, with 11 bases between. Germline V gene sequence: CDR1 SSHAT, CDR2 FNYEAQ (reference sequence). This CDR3 is built from 13 residues. The CDR3 bases are TGTGCCAGCAGCACGACAGGTTTAGATACGCAGTATTTT. Translated, it gives CASSTTGLDTQYF.

This clonotype was seen only a few times. The V call is TRBV4-2, the J call TRBJ2-7; D gene unclear. The CDR3 runs 13 residues. Germline loops: CDR1 LGHNA, CDR2 YNFKEQ. V was trimmed by 5 bases and J by 1 base, leaving 9 bases between them. DNA for the CDR3: TGTGCCAGCAGCATGGCAGGTTCCTACGAGCAGTACTTC. As protein: CASSMAGSYEQYF.

This clonotype was observed a handful of times. The chain links TRBV5-1 to TRBJ2-3; a weak D match, TRBD2 (6 bases). Germline CDR1 SGHRS, CDR2 YFSETQ. V was shortened by 2 bases and J by 0 bases, with 16 bases between the two germline ends. CDR3 length: 17 residues. As DNA, the CDR3 is TGCGCCAGCAGCTTTGGCGGGGAGTCAACTAGCACAGATACGCAGTATTTT. It yields the protein CASSFGGESTSTDTQYF. Looking up the rest from reference TRBV5-1 and TRBJ2-3 gives the full variable domain: KAGVTQTPRYLIKTRGQQVTLSCSPISGHRSVSWYQQTPGQGLQFLFEYFSETQRNKGNFPGRFSGRQFSNSRSEMNVSTLELGDSALYLCASSFGGESTSTDTQYFGPGTRLTVL.

This clonotype was counted many times. The rearrangement uses TRBV14 and TRBJ2-1, with TRBD2 matching 9 bases. The CDR3 has 14 amino acids. CDR1 is SGHDN and CDR2 is FVKESK in the germline V gene. V dropped 7 bases and J dropped 4; count of bases not matched to a gene: 5. In DNA form, the CDR3 reads TGTGCCAGCACGGCGGGGGGGACATACAATGAGCAGTTCTTC. Protein sequence: CASTAGGTYNEQFF.

This clonotype has only a few counts. V gene TRBV2 combines with J gene TRBJ2-1; a possible D gene is TRBD1 (5 bases). Germline values: CDR1 SNHLY, CDR2 FYNNEI. The germline V and J ends were trimmed by 9 bases and 7 bases, with 13 bases remaining between them. The CDR3 runs to 12 residues. Here the CDR3 DNA reads TGTGCCAGTTCAGGGCCCCGGAATGAGCAGTTCTTC. It yields the protein CASSGPRNEQFF. The whole variable domain, remainder taken from reference TRBV2 and TRBJ2-1, is EPEVTQTPSHQVTQMGQEVILRCVPISNHLYFYWYRQILGQKVEFLVSFYNNEISEKSEIFDDQFSVERPDGSNFTLKIRSTKLEDSAMYFCASSGPRNEQFFGPGTRLTVL.

This clonotype showed up many times. V gene TRBV7-2 combines with J gene TRBJ2-1; D possibly matches TRBD1 or TRBD2 (6 bases each). The CDR3 covers 17 residues. Germline CDR1 and CDR2: SGHTA and FQGNSA. The V end was cut by 1 base, the J end by 10 bases, with 23 bases between. CDR3 coding DNA: TGTGCCAGCAGCTTAGGGTCGGAGGGACACCGACTGGGAGAGCAGTTCTTC. Protein: CASSLGSEGHRLGEQFF.

This clonotype came up many times. This chain joins TRBV3-1 and TRBJ2-5; D perhaps matches TRBD1 (6 bases). The V end lost 2 bases, the J end lost 5 bases, and 15 bases lay between the germline ends. The V gene's germline CDR1 is LGHDT and CDR2 YNNKEL (reference sequence). CDR3 length equals 15 residues. The DNA of the CDR3 is TGTGCCAGCAGCCAAACAAGGGGGAGTTGGGAGACCCAGTACTTC. This gives the protein CASSQTRGSWETQYF.

The V and J genes are TRBV20-1 and TRBJ2-4, with a weak D call TRBD1 (6 bases). The CDR3 has 12 residues. Germline CDR1 reads DFQATT; CDR2 reads SNEGSKA (reference sequence). V shed 3 bases and J shed 10 bases, with 13 bases lying between them. The CDR3: CSARGRGVIQYF. CDR3 nucleotides: TGCAGTGCTAGGGGCAGGGGCGTTATTCAGTACTTC.

This clonotype was seen a few times. The chain couples TRBV2 to TRBJ2-7, with unresolved D. Germline V lookup: CDR1 SNHLY, CDR2 FYNNEI. The CDR3 spans 12 residues. V lost 0 bases and J lost 5, with 5 bases in between. The CDR3 reads CASSEAWDEQYV. CDR3 coding DNA: TGTGCCAGCAGTGAAGCGTGGGACGAGCAGTACGTC.

Only a few counts were recorded for this clonotype. The rearrangement links TRBV7-2 to TRBJ2-1, with 15 bases aligning to TRBD2. CDR1 SGHTA and CDR2 FQGNSA come from the germline V gene. V lost 3 bases, J lost 9 bases, and 6 bases stayed unmatched. There are 16 residues in the CDR3. This CDR3 is CASSFGLAGGPVEQFF. CDR3 DNA: TGTGCCAGCAGCTTCGGACTAGCGGGGGGGCCGGTTGAGCAGTTCTTC.

The chain is built from TRBV4-1 and TRBJ1-6; D may be TRBD1 (5 bases). Germline assignment: CDR1 MGHRA and CDR2 YSYEKL. The CDR3 is made up of 15 amino acids. Trimming removed 2 bases at V and 10 bases at J, with 15 bases between. CDR3 DNA: TGCGCCAGCAGCCAAACGAGAGGGGATATCTCACCCCTCCACTTT. Protein sequence: CASSQTRGDISPLHF.

This clonotype has a handful of counts. The chain combines TRBV12-3 or TRBV12-4 with TRBJ1-5; no clear D gene. The length of the CDR3 is 12 residues. V lost 3 bases to trimming and J lost 9 bases, with 9 bases between them. DNA for the CDR3: TGTGCCAGCAGTTTTGTGCTCGGGCCCCAGCATTTT. The encoded protein is CASSFVLGPQHF.

The chain has TRBV6-2 or TRBV6-3 and TRBJ2-3; 11 nucleotides align to TRBD1. The germline CDR1 and CDR2 sequences are MNHEY and SVGEGT. Losses at the gene ends were 4 bases for V and 4 bases for J; bases not matched to a gene: 13. The CDR3 is 18 amino acids. The CDR3 spells CASSWNRSGTGGSDTQYF. As DNA, the CDR3 is TGTGCCAGCAGTTGGAACCGGTCTGGGACAGGGGGATCAGATACGCAGTATTTT.